This T cell receptor beta chain was found in a study of OX40 agonist ivuxolimab in advanced cancers. Study in general: Dose-escalation cases comprised hepatocellular carcinoma, melanoma, renal cell or head and neck cancer. A male proportion of about 84% was recorded, with mean age about 62 years and range about 20 to 79.

V dropped 4 bases and J dropped 8; count of bases not matched to a gene: 9. This CDR3 is built from 15 residues. Germline CDR1 and CDR2: MRHNA and SNTAGT. The count of this clone is one. The protocol was immunoSEQ multiplex PCR, while the TCRdb copy is restricted to in-frame clones and leaves out a portion. The sample lists about 120,000 clones; around 87% were seen once. This TCR derives from an adult with an advanced solid tumor such as melanoma, head and neck, liver or kidney cancer. The chain recombines TRBV6-4 with TRBJ2-1; 9 nucleotides line up with TRBD1. The specimen comprised CD4+ or CD8+ T cells sorted from blood, sampled in a trial of the OX40 agonist ivuxolimab. In DNA form, the CDR3 reads TGTGCCAGCAGTGTCGAGACAGGGGGTTTACATGAGCAGTTCTTC. Its translation is CASSVETGGLHEQFF.